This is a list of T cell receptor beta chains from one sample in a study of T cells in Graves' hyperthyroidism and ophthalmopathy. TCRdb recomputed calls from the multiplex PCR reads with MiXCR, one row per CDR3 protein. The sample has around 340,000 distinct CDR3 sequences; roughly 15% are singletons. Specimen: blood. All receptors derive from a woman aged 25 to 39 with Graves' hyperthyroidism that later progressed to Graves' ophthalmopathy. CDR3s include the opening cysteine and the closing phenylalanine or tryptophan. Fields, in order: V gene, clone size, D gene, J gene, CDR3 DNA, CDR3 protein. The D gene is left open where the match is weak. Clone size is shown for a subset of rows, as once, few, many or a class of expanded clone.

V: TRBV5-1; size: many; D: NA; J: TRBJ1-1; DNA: TGCGCCAGCAGCTTGGAGGGAATTGAAGCTTTCTTT; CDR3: CASSLEGIEAFF
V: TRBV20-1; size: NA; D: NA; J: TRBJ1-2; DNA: TGCAGTGCTAGAGGGGGTCGGGCAAGCTATGGCTACACCTTC; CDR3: CSARGGRASYGYTF
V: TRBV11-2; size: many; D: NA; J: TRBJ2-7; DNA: TGTGCCAGCAGCTTGGGGCGAGGTCTAACCTACGAGCAGTACTTC; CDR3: CASSLGRGLTYEQYF
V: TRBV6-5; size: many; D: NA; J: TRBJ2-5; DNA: TGTGCCAGCAGTTACGATGCGGCGGAGACCCAGTACTTC; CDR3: CASSYDAAETQYF
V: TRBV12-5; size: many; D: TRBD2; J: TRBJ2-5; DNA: TGTGCTAGTGGTTTGGGGGGACTAGCGGGAACGGAGACCCAGTACTTC; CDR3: CASGLGGLAGTETQYF
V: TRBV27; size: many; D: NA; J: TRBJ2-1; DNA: TGTGCCAGCAGTTTAACCGTAAAGTACAATGAGCAGTTCTTC; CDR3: CASSLTVKYNEQFF
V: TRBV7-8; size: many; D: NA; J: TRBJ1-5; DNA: TGTGCCAGCAGCTTAGCGGCTGGGGCAGGGGCGAGCAATCAGCCCCAGCATTTT; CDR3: CASSLAAGAGASNQPQHF
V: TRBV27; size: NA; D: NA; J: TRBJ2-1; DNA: TGTGCCAGCAGTCCCATCTTAGAGTACAATGAGCAGTTCTTC; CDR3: CASSPILEYNEQFF
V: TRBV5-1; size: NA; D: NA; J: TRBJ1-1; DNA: TGCGCCAGCAGCTTTTTGGGGCATATGAACACTGAAGCTTTCTTT; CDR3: CASSFLGHMNTEAFF
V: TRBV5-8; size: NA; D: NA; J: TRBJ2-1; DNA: TGTGCCAGCAGCTTACGGGGAGCCTGGAGGAATGAGCAGTTCTTC; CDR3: CASSLRGAWRNEQFF
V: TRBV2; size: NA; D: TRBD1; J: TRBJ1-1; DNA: TGTGCCAGCCTTCCCGGGACAGGGGACACTGAAGCTTTCTTT; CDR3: CASLPGTGDTEAFF
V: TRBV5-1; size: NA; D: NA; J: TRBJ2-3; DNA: TGCGCCAGCAGCTTGATCGCAGATACGCAGTATTTT; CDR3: CASSLIADTQYF
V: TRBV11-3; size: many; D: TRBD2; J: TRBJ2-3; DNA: TGTGCCAGCAGCTTAGGGACTAGCGGGGGAGATACGCAGTATTTT; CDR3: CASSLGTSGGDTQYF